This T cell receptor beta chain was recorded in a study of T cells in Graves' hyperthyroidism and ophthalmopathy. Recently diagnosed hyperthyroidism of less than 2 months' duration affected patients aged 18 to 65. Each 10 ml fresh peripheral blood draw supplied the PBMCs. CDR1 SGHTA and CDR2 FQGNSA come from the germline V gene. This CDR3 contains 16 residues. Trimming took 4 bases from V and 4 from J; bases not matched to a gene: 7. Amplification of TCR beta CDR3 regions was performed using RNA transcripts as template. First-round RT-PCR targeting the TCR CDR3 was performed with the HTBI primer set. From the multiplex PCR reads, TCRdb called clonotypes with MiXCR, one entry per CDR3 protein. The sample shows about 710,000 distinct CDR3 sequences, about a sixth of them seen only once. This clonotype was observed at least ten times. No antigen is known for it. Findings and limits, study-wide: Blood also held most thyroid clonotypes expanded beyond 0.001.

The rearrangement links TRBV7-2 to TRBJ2-1; 10 nucleotides line up with TRBD2. The TCR sequence derives from a man between 18 and 29 years old with Graves' hyperthyroidism. The sample consisted of blood. In nucleotides, the CDR3 is TGTGCCAGCAGCTACTTAGCGGGACTAGCGTACAATGAGCAGTTCTTC. Translation gives CASSYLAGLAYNEQFF.